The source of this T cell receptor beta chain is a study of blood T cell repertoires in COVID-19. Study background: Samples came from the United States, Italy and Spain, spanning acute and convalescent COVID-19.

CDR1 is SGHRS, CDR2 YFSETQ, per germline. V lost 0 bases, J lost 5 bases, and 4 bases stayed unmatched. The CDR3 sequence is 16 residues long. Original processing methods: It was from reference gene primer amplification that nucleated cell counts were estimated. Repertoires were generated with immunoSEQ multiplex PCR, while TCRdb's copy carries only in-frame clones and drops some. From that table come the V and J calls and clone size; the DNA was used to work out D and trimming. Of 35,000 to 55,000 clones detected, 90% appear once; the ten largest clones hold approximately 2.8%. The chain has TRBV5-1 and TRBJ2-1; 11 bases align to TRBD2. Sequencing input: peripheral blood. The receptor was derived from a man aged 50 to 59 with active COVID-19. In nucleotides, the CDR3 is TGCGCCAGCAGCTTGGCCGGGACTAGCGGAAACAATGAGCAGTTCTTC. It is translated as CASSLAGTSGNNEQFF.